The source of this T cell receptor (beta chain) is a study of preoperative IRX-2 immunotherapy in early breast cancer. The ends were cut back, 5 bases at V and 0 bases at J, with 12 bases in the middle. Germline CDR1 and CDR2: SGDLS and YYNGEE. The CDR3 runs to 15 residues. Some clones are missing from TCRdb's copy, which holds only in-frame ones; the method was immunoSEQ multiplex PCR. This sample has about 26,000 clones, with roughly 77% found just once. Documented treatment: preoperative locoregional IRX-2 cytokine immunotherapy. Preoperative locoregional IRX-2 cytokine immunotherapy was tested in the phase Ib source study.

This sequence joins TRBV9 and TRBJ2-4; D is perhaps TRBD1 (6 bases). Sequenced material: lymph node tissue, taken after IRX-2 immunotherapy. The clonotype originates from a human donor with breast cancer. The DNA for the CDR3 is TGTGCCAGCAGTTCTGGACAGCTAGCCAAAAACATTCAGTACTTC. Protein sequence: CASSSGQLAKNIQYF. Drawing the rest from reference TRBV9 and TRBJ2-4, the complete variable domain is DSGVTQTPKHLITATGQRVTLRCSPRSGDLSVYWYQQSLDQGLQFLIQYYNGEERAKGNILERFSAQQFPDLHSELNLSSLELGDSALYFCASSSGQLAKNIQYFGAGTRLSVL.